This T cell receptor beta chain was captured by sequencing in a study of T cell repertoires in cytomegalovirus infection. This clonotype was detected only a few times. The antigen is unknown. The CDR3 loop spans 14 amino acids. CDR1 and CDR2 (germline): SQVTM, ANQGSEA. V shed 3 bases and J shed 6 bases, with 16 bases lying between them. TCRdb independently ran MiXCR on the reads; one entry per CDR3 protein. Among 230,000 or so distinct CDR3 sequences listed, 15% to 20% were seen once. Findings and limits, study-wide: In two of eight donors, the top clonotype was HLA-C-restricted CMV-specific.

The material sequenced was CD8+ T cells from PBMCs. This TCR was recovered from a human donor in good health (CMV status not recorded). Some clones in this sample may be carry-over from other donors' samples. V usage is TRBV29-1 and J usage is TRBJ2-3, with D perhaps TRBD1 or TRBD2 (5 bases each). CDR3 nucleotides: TGCAGCGTTGAGCTACTAGTTGGGGCGGATACGCAGTATTTT. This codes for CSVELLVGADTQYF.